The entry that follows covers one TCR beta chain sequence. The sample originates from a study of blood T cell repertoires in COVID-19. About the study: From the United States, Italy and Spain came samples of acute and convalescent COVID-19. T cells, B-cell-depleted T cells, or PBMCs provided the cDNA or gDNA that served as material.

The CDR3 is 14 amino acids. The germline V gene has CDR1 KGHSH and CDR2 LQKENI. The V and J ends lost 2 bases and 6 bases, in that order; junction bases with no gene match: 2. Original analysis: By means of reference gene primer amplification, nucleated cell counts were estimated. Measured with immunoSEQ multiplex PCR; TCRdb has only the in-frame clones, and not every one. The DNA was the basis for D and trimming; V, J and clone size are from that table. The data show some 40,000 clones, about nine tenths seen once. The chain has TRBV18 and TRBJ2-7; 12 bases align to TRBD1. The TCR comes from a man between 65 and 85 years old with acute or convalescent COVID-19. Sequencing was done on a sample of peripheral blood. The CDR3, as DNA: TGTGCCAGCTCACCAGGGACAGGGGGCGGCGAGCAGTACTTC. Translating gives CASSPGTGGGEQYF. Supplemented by reference TRBV18 and TRBJ2-7, the full variable domain reads NAGVMQNPRHLVRRRGQEARLRCSPMKGHSHVYWYRQLPEEGLKFMVYLQKENIIDESGMPKERFSAEFPKEGPSILRIQQVVRGDSAAYFCASSPGTGGGEQYFGPGTRLTVT.